This passage covers 19 T cell receptor beta chains from one sample sequenced in a study of Ad26.COV2.S vaccination and SARS-CoV-2 variants. The method was immunoSEQ multiplex PCR; TCRdb's version includes in-frame clones alone and lacks a portion of them. Among 46,000 or so clones listed, 83% were seen once. The sequencing used peripheral blood, collected after recovery from COVID-19. Source of these receptors: a human donor who had recovered from COVID-19.

This clone was detected a few times. The chain carries TRBV5-1 and TRBJ1-5, with TRBD1 as a possible D gene (5 bases). The CDR3 totals 16 residues. Per germline, CDR1 SGHRS and CDR2 YFSETQ. V lost 4 bases and J lost 2, with 16 bases in between. CDR3 DNA sequence: TGCGCCAGCAGCCCTGGGGCCCTGGGAGGCAATCAGCCCCAGCATTTT. Residues: CASSPGALGGNQPQHF.

Remarks on this clone: The DNA is left out, because the CDR3 cannot be placed on it with certainty; the CDR3 is given as TCRdb lists it. The genes are TRBV27 and TRBJ1-5. 14 amino acids form the CDR3, both terminal residues included. The germline V gene encodes CDR1 MNHEY and CDR2 SMNVEV (reference sequence). The CDR3: CASSSSTIRQPQHF.

The V and J genes are TRBV2 and TRBJ2-7; 10 bases agree with TRBD1. The V segment lost 5 bases and the J segment 4 bases; nucleotides outside the gene matches: 8. The CDR3 extends over 15 amino acids. Germline V CDR1 and CDR2: SNHLY, FYNNEI. The CDR3 bases are TGTGCCAGCAGTTTCGGGGGGGACAGGGGATACGAGCAGTACTTC. It translates to CASSFGGDRGYEQYF. Full variable domain (missing parts from reference TRBV2 and TRBJ2-7): EPEVTQTPSHQVTQMGQEVILRCVPISNHLYFYWYRQILGQKVEFLVSFYNNEISEKSEIFDDQFSVERPDGSNFTLKIRSTKLEDSAMYFCASSFGGDRGYEQYFGPGTRLTVT.

The chain links TRBV2 to TRBJ2-3; D tentatively fits TRBD1 or TRBD2 (6 bases each). The germline V gene has CDR1 SNHLY and CDR2 FYNNEI. The V and J ends lost 5 bases and 1 base respectively, with 10 bases between them. The CDR3 totals 14 residues. The chain's CDR3 is CASSRGARTDTQYF. In DNA, the CDR3 is TGTGCCAGCAGTAGGGGGGCTCGCACAGATACGCAGTATTTT.

The chain recombines TRBV18 with TRBJ1-1, with D possibly matching TRBD1 (5 bases). Germline V gives CDR1 KGHSH, CDR2 LQKENI. The CDR3 contains 15 residues. The V end was cut by 3 bases, the J end by 0 bases, with 11 bases between. The CDR3 nucleotides read TGTGCCAGCTCACCGCTCGGGGGTTTGAACACTGAAGCTTTCTTT. This translates into CASSPLGGLNTEAFF.

The chain employs TRBV14 and TRBJ1-5; possible D gene TRBD1, 5 bases. The ends were cut back, 3 bases at V and 7 bases at J, with 13 bases in the middle. In germline, CDR1 is SGHDN, CDR2 FVKESK. The CDR3 totals 14 residues. CDR3 in amino acids: CASSQSQGGQPQHF. DNA of the CDR3: TGTGCCAGCAGCCAGTCGCAGGGTGGACAGCCCCAGCATTTT.

The chain couples TRBV19 to TRBJ1-1, with D uncertain. CDR3 length equals 14 residues. With 5 bases removed from V and 4 bases from J, the gap between germline ends came to 14 bases. Germline lookup yields CDR1 LNHDA and CDR2 SQIVND (reference sequence). The CDR3 is CASSVRLGITEAFF. For the CDR3, the DNA is TGTGCCAGTAGTGTCAGGTTGGGAATCACTGAAGCTTTCTTT.

This chain connects TRBV5-1 to TRBJ2-6, with D unresolved. The CDR3 runs 18 residues. Germline CDR1 and CDR2: SGHRS and YFSETQ. The ends were cut back, 0 bases at V and 0 bases at J, with 13 bases in the middle. The CDR3 spells CASSLEATLISGANVLTF. CDR3 nucleotide sequence: TGCGCCAGCAGCTTGGAAGCTACTTTGATCTCTGGGGCCAACGTCCTGACTTTC.

This chain links TRBV6-4 with TRBJ1-1; 9 nucleotides line up with TRBD1. J lost 7 bases, V lost 9 bases, and 3 bases had no gene match. This CDR3 region has 11 residues. The germline gives CDR1 MRHNA, CDR2 SNTAGT. CDR3 sequence (DNA): TGTGCCAGACAGGGGGCACGTGAAGCTTTCTTT. It specifies CARQGAREAFF.

Here the CDR3 DNA reads TGTGCCAGCAGACCGCCGTGGGGGAGGGGCCCGCTCTATGGCTACACCTTC. Its protein is CASRPPWGRGPLYGYTF. This chain joins TRBV28 and TRBJ1-2; D perhaps matches TRBD1 (5 bases). Germline V gene sequence: CDR1 MDHEN, CDR2 SYDVKM. The CDR3 sequence is 17 residues long. Between the trimmed V and J ends, which lost 6 bases and 4 bases, there was a span of 24 bases.

The chain couples TRBV2 to TRBJ1-2, with 8 bases matching TRBD1. Germline values: CDR1 SNHLY, CDR2 FYNNEI. Trimming at V came to 5 bases and at J to 5 bases, leaving 4 bases not matched to a gene. The CDR3 loop spans 13 amino acids. The CDR3 sequence is CASSRDRWYGYTF. CDR3 nucleotide sequence: TGTGCCAGCAGTAGGGACAGGTGGTATGGCTACACCTTC.

The genes are TRBV24-1 and TRBJ1-2; D gene uncertain. This CDR3 is 16 amino acids long. Germline lookup yields CDR1 KGHDR and CDR2 SFDVKD. V lost 7 bases and J lost 6, with 23 bases in between. Here the CDR3 reads CATSAPSGSGGHGYTF. CDR3 nucleotide sequence: TGTGCCACCAGCGCACCATCCGGGTCAGGCGGCCATGGCTACACCTTC.

The chain recombines TRBV6-1 with TRBJ1-1, with a possible D match to TRBD1 (5 bases). V lost 1 base to trimming and J lost 0 bases, with 9 bases between them. This CDR3 is built from 15 residues. Germline lookup yields CDR1 MNHNS and CDR2 SASEGT. The CDR3 protein is CASSEVGGMNTEAFF. The CDR3 DNA is TGTGCCAGCAGTGAAGTTGGGGGGATGAACACTGAAGCTTTCTTT.

The chain recombines TRBV20-1 with TRBJ1-1; no clear D gene. The CDR3 loop spans 11 amino acids. Looked up from germline, CDR1 is DFQATT and CDR2 is SNEGSKA (reference sequence). The V gene lost 6 bases and the J gene lost 5 bases, with 10 bases spanning the gap. The CDR3 DNA reads TGCAGTGCCAGTCCCACGACTGAAGCTTTCTTT. Protein: CSASPTTEAFF.

The gene calls are TRBV11-2 and TRBJ2-3; perhaps D is TRBD1 or TRBD2 (6 bases each). Per germline, CDR1 SGHAT and CDR2 FQNNGV. V was trimmed by 0 bases and J by 3 bases, leaving 10 bases between them. The CDR3 contains 15 residues. The CDR3 coding sequence is TGTGCCAGCAGCTTAGATTGGAGGGGGACAGATACGCAGTATTTT. Translation gives CASSLDWRGTDTQYF.

V usage is TRBV27 and J usage is TRBJ1-2; 8 bases line up with TRBD1. Per germline, CDR1 MNHEY and CDR2 SMNVEV (reference sequence). Trimming cost V 5 bases and J 6 bases; bases outside gene matches: 5. The CDR3 is made up of 13 amino acids. The CDR3 coding sequence is TGTGCCAGCAGTAGGACAGGGCCCCATGGCTACACCTTC. As protein: CASSRTGPHGYTF.

V usage is TRBV5-1 and J usage is TRBJ1-3; 7 bases align to TRBD1. Germline CDR1 is SGHRS and CDR2 is YFSETQ. The CDR3 covers 16 residues. V lost 0 bases, J lost 4 bases, and 7 bases stayed unmatched. DNA of the CDR3: TGCGCCAGCAGCTTGGGGTCGACAGGGTACGGAAACACCATATATTTT. Translated, it gives CASSLGSTGYGNTIYF.

The chain uses TRBV11-2 and TRBJ1-2; D remains ambiguous. CDR1 is SGHAT and CDR2 is FQNNGV in the germline V gene. The V gene lost 6 bases and the J gene lost 13 bases, with 18 bases spanning the gap. The CDR3 has 12 amino acids. DNA for the CDR3: TGTGCCAGCAGAACTAGGGAGGCGCACGTCACCTTC. Translating gives CASRTREAHVTF.

This clone occurred a few times. The gene calls are TRBV27 and TRBJ2-2, with TRBD2 identical over 8 bases. The length of the CDR3 is 14 residues. CDR1 is MNHEY and CDR2 is SMNVEV in the germline V gene (reference sequence). V was pared by 8 bases and J by 4 bases, with 6 bases of the junction left unmatched. CDR3 DNA sequence: TGTGCCAGCCAAAATAGCGGGGCCACCGGGGAGCTGTTTTTT. It translates to CASQNSGATGELFF.